This T cell receptor (beta chain) was recorded in a study of long-term antiretroviral therapy in people with HIV. The germline V and J ends were trimmed by 0 bases and 6 bases, with 5 bases remaining between them. Germline values: CDR1 MNHEY, CDR2 SVGAGI. There are 13 residues in the CDR3. Going into DNA extraction, samples held 1-10 million cryopreserved PBMC. A v3.0 immunoSEQ assay was performed at survey level. Using immunoSEQ multiplex PCR, the repertoire was profiled, and TCRdb retains in-frame clones only, with some absent. This sample yields more than 11,000 clones, of which over 70% are seen a single time; about 19% belongs to the top ten. About this clone itself: What it binds is unknown.

Study-wide findings and caveats: In samples taken after ART, diversity increased but remained below transplant donor control levels. Clones that had undergone expansion before ART prevailed in the repertoire throughout all time points.

The chain uses TRBV6-5 and TRBJ2-2; D remains unclear. This sequence originates from a man aged 40-49 years with HIV. Sequenced here: unsorted PBMCs, sampled 1.3 years before starting antiretroviral therapy. CDR3 sequence (DNA): TGTGCCAGCAGTTACTCCTCCGCCGGGGAGCTGTTTTTT. Amino acids: CASSYSSAGELFF.